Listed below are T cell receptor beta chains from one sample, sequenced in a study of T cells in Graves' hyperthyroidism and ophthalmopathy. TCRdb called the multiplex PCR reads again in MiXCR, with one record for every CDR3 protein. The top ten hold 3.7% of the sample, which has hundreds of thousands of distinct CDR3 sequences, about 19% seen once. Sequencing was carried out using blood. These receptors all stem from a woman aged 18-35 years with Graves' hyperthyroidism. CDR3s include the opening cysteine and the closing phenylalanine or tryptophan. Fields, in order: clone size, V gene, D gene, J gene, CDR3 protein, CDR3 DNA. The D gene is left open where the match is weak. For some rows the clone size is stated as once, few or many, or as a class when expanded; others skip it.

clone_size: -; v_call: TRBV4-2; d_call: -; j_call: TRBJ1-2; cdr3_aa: CASSLPLQGGYGYTF; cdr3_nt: TGTGCCAGCAGCCTCCCCCTCCAGGGAGGCTATGGCTACACCTTC
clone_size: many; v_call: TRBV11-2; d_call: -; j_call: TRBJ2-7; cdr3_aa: CASSFGRGPSYEQYF; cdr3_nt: TGTGCCAGCAGCTTCGGGCGGGGACCCTCCTACGAGCAGTACTTC
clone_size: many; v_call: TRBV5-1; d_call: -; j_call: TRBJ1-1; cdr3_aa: CASSLGRGMNTEAFF; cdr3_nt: TGCGCCAGCAGCTTGGGTCGGGGCATGAACACTGAAGCTTTCTTT
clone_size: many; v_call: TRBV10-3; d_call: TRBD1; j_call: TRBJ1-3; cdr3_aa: CAIRQGTGTDTIYF; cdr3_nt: TGTGCCATCAGGCAAGGGACAGGCACAGACACCATATATTTT
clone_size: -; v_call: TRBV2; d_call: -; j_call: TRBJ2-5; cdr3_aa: CASSDSGGETQYF; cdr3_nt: TGTGCCAGCAGTGATAGTGGAGGAGAGACCCAGTACTTC
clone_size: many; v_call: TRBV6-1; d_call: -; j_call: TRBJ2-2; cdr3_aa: CASSPTARPTGELFF; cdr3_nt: TGTGCCAGCAGCCCCACGGCCAGGCCCACCGGGGAGCTGTTTTTT
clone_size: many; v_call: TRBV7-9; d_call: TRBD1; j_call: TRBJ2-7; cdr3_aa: CASSLGTGGEEQYF; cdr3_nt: TGTGCCAGCAGCTTAGGGACAGGGGGCGAGGAGCAGTACTTC
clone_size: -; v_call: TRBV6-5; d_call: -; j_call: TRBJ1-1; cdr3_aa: CASSYMGWAEAFF; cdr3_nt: TGTGCCAGCAGTTACATGGGTTGGGCTGAAGCTTTCTTT
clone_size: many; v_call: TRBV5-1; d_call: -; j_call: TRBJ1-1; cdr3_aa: CASRQRGVEYTGTEAFF; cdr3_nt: TGCGCCAGCAGACAGAGGGGGGTGGAGTATACGGGTACTGAAGCTTTCTTT
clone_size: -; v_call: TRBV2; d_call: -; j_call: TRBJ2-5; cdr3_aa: CASTPQETQYF; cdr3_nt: TGTGCCAGTACGCCTCAGGAGACCCAGTACTTC
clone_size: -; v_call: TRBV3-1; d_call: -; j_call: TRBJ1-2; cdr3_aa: CASSQDNNKGYGYTF; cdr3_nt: TGTGCCAGCAGCCAAGATAATAACAAGGGCTATGGCTACACCTTC
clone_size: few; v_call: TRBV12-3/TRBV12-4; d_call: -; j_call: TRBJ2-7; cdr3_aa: CASTLGHALSYEQYF; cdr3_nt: TGTGCCAGCACCCTAGGCCATGCTCTCTCCTACGAGCAGTACTTC
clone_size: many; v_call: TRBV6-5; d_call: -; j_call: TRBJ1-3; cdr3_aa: CASSYSGWDSGNTIYF; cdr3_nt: TGTGCCAGCAGTTATTCCGGGTGGGACTCTGGAAACACCATATATTTT
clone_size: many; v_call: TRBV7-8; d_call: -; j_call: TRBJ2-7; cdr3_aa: CASSSTAPGYEQYF; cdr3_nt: TGTGCCAGCAGCTCTACCGCCCCGGGGTACGAGCAGTACTTC
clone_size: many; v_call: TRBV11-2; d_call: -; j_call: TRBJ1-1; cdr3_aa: CASSFLKGEAFF; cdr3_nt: TGTGCCAGCAGCTTCCTGAAAGGAGAAGCTTTCTTT
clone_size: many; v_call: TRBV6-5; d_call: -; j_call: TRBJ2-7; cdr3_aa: CASSYRGADRVNEQYF; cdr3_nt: TGTGCCAGCAGTTACCGGGGGGCGGACAGGGTCAACGAGCAGTACTTC